This T cell receptor beta chain stems from a study of blood T cell repertoires in COVID-19. Per germline, CDR1 LNHDA and CDR2 SQIVND (reference sequence). V gave up 4 bases and J gave up 6 bases, with 18 bases separating them. The CDR3 sequence is 15 residues long. Profiled with immunoSEQ multiplex PCR; TCRdb holds only in-frame clones, not every one. The profile covers about 46,000 clones, with around 83% appearing a single time and over 5% taken by the ten largest. This sequence originates from a woman older than 75 with acute or convalescent COVID-19. The specimen was peripheral blood. The chain recombines TRBV19 with TRBJ1-1; D is possibly TRBD1 (5 bases). Written as DNA, the CDR3 is TGTGCCAGTAGTACCCCCCGGCGGTGGGGGGCTGAAGCTTTCTTT. As protein: CASSTPRRWGAEAFF. Variable domain in full (rest from reference TRBV19 and TRBJ1-1): DGGITQSPKYLFRKEGQNVTLSCEQNLNHDAMYWYRQDPGQGLRLIYYSQIVNDFQKGDIAEGYSVSREKKESFPLTVTSAQKNPTAFYLCASSTPRRWGAEAFFGQGTRLTVV.